The 10 T cell receptor beta chains below were found in one sample sequenced in a study of early T cells in non-severe SARS-CoV-2 infection (dated by TCRdb to about 2021). The method behind the library was 5' RACE. Data came from a NextSeq 500. TCRdb trimmed public reads at Q25 via fastp, called clones via MiXCR and kept in-frame beta chains. Rows with a matching CDR3 protein are joined into one entry that keeps the most common DNA and genes. The sample has 30,000 or so distinct CDR3 sequences on record, roughly 5.4% of them singletons. 3.5% to 4% of the sample comes from the top ten. Sequences were obtained from whole blood. Every receptor here comes from an adult who was a healthcare worker with PCR-confirmed SARS-CoV-2 infection or an uninfected control (not recorded which).

There are many counts of this clonotype. The V call is TRBV3-1, the J call TRBJ2-3; no clear D. V lost 1 base, J lost 1 base, and 3 bases lay in between. Germline CDR1 and CDR2: LGHDT and YNNKEL (reference sequence). The CDR3 runs to 13 residues. The CDR3 region is CASSQVGTDTQYF. The CDR3 bases are TGTGCCAGCAGCCAAGTCGGCACAGATACGCAGTATTTT.

In its sample, this clonotype was seen a few times. The chain couples TRBV28 to TRBJ2-7, with 12 bases matching TRBD2. The CDR3 consists of 15 residues. V was pared by 4 bases and J by 6 bases, with 7 bases of the junction left unmatched. Germline V gene sequence: CDR1 MDHEN, CDR2 SYDVKM. The CDR3 spells CASSSRTSGIGEQYF. As DNA, the CDR3 is TGTGCCAGCAGTTCCCGGACTAGCGGGATCGGCGAGCAGTACTTC.

This clonotype was recorded at least ten times. The chain recombines TRBV28 with TRBJ1-6; 7 bases fit TRBD1. The CDR3 has 15 amino acids. V was pared by 7 bases and J by 7 bases, with 10 bases of the junction left unmatched. Per the germline V gene, CDR1 is MDHEN and CDR2 is SYDVKM. As DNA, the CDR3 is TGTGCCAGCAACCAAGGGACAGTCAGGAATTCACCCCTCCACTTT. Protein sequence: CASNQGTVRNSPLHF.

This clonotype came up many times. CDR3 protein: CASSSQDNPDYF. In DNA form, the CDR3 reads TGTGCCAGCAGCTCACAGGATAACCCCGACTACTTC. The V and J genes are TRBV7-9 and TRBJ2-7; maybe TRBD1 (5 bases). The CDR3 has 12 residues. Trimming removed 4 bases from V and 13 bases from J, with 17 bases in between. Germline assignment: CDR1 SEHNR and CDR2 FQNEAQ (reference sequence).

The table lists this clonotype with a few counts. This chain connects TRBV11-2 to TRBJ2-3; 13 bases match TRBD2. V trimming: 5 bases; J trimming: 4 bases; junction bases outside the gene matches: 9. Germline loops: CDR1 SGHAT, CDR2 FQNNGV. The CDR3 extends over 17 amino acids. In nucleotides, the CDR3 is TGTGCCAGCAGCCCTCGACTAGCGGGAGGAAGAGCAGATACGCAGTATTTT. Translated, it gives CASSPRLAGGRADTQYF.

This sequence joins TRBV6-2 or TRBV6-3 and TRBJ1-5; maybe TRBD1 (5 bases). Trimming pared 2 bases from V and 1 base from J, leaving 9 bases between. Germline lookup yields CDR1 MNHEY and CDR2 SVGEGT. This CDR3 has 15 amino acids. The CDR3 sequence: CASSYGGLSNQPQHF. CDR3 DNA: TGTGCCAGCAGTTACGGGGGTTTGAGCAATCAGCCCCAGCATTTT.

In its sample, this clonotype was seen many times. The chain has TRBV5-1 and TRBJ2-6; weak D call: TRBD2 (5 bases). Germline V lookup: CDR1 SGHRS, CDR2 YFSETQ. The CDR3 has 16 residues. Between the trimmed V and J ends, which lost 0 bases and 4 bases, there was a span of 11 bases. CDR3 bases: TGCGCCAGCAGCTTGGAGGGCGGGCCCGGGGCCAACGTCCTGACTTTC. Protein product: CASSLEGGPGANVLTF.

This clonotype was observed many times. The chain employs TRBV3-1 and TRBJ2-3, with no clear D. CDR1 and CDR2 (germline): LGHDT, YNNKEL (reference sequence). Trimming shortened V by 1 base and J by 4 bases, and 15 bases separated the two germline ends. The CDR3 loop spans 16 amino acids. The CDR3 DNA reads TGTGCCAGCAGCCAAGGCCCCCAGTTCATAGCAGATACGCAGTATTTT. Translating it yields CASSQGPQFIADTQYF.

This clonotype was detected ten times or more. J is TRBJ2-1 and V is TRBV7-9; 9 bases fit TRBD2. The CDR3 is 17 amino acids. Germline values: CDR1 SEHNR, CDR2 FQNEAQ (reference sequence). The J segment lost 2 bases and the V segment lost 5 bases, leaving 10 bases of the junction unmatched. CDR3 coding DNA: TGTGCCAGCAGCCCCACTCCTAGCGGGATGACCTACAATGAGCAGTTCTTC. Protein: CASSPTPSGMTYNEQFF.

The CDR3 loop is CASSLVPPGGGVSYEQYF. CDR3 nucleotide sequence: TGTGCCAGCAGCTTAGTTCCCCCGGGCGGGGGCGTCTCCTACGAGCAGTACTTC. The V and J genes are TRBV7-6 and TRBJ2-7; possible D gene TRBD2, 7 bases. The V gene's germline CDR1 is SGHVS and CDR2 FNYEAQ. CDR3 length: 18 amino acids. The V end was cut by 1 base, the J end by 0 bases, with 19 bases between. Full variable domain (missing parts from reference TRBV7-6 and TRBJ2-7): GAGVSQSPRYKVTKRGQDVALRCDPISGHVSLYWYRQALGQGPEFLTYFNYEAQQDKSGLPNDRFSAERPEGSISTLTIQRTEQRDSAMYRCASSLVPPGGGVSYEQYFGPGTRLTVT.